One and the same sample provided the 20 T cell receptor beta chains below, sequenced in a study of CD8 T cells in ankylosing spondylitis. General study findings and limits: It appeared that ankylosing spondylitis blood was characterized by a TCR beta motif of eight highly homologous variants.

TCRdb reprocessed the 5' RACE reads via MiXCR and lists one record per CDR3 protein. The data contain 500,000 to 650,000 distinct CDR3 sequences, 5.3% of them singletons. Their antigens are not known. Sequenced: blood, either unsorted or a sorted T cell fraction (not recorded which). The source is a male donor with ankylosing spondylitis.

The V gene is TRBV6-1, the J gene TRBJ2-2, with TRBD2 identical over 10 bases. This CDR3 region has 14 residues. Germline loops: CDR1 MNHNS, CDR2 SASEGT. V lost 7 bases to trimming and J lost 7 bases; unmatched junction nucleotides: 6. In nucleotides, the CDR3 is TGTGCCAGCACGAAGCGGGAGGGGGACGGGGAGCTGTTTTTT. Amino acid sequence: CASTKREGDGELFF.

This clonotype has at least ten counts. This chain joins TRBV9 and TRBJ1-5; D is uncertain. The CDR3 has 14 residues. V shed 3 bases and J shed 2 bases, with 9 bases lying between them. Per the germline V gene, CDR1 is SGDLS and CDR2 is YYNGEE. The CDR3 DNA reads TGTGCCAGCAGCGGAACTTTAGGCAATCAGCCCCAGCATTTT. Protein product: CASSGTLGNQPQHF. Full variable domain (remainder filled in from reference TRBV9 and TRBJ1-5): DSGVTQTPKHLITATGQRVTLRCSPRSGDLSVYWYQQSLDQGLQFLIQYYNGEERAKGNILERFSAQQFPDLHSELNLSSLELGDSALYFCASSGTLGNQPQHFGDGTRLSIL.

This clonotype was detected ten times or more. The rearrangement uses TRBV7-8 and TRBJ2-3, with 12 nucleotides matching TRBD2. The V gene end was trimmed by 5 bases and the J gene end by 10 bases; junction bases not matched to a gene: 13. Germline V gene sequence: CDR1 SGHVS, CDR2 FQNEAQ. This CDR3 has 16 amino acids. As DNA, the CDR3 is TGTGCCAGCAGCCCCGATCTAGCGGGGGGGGGTCAGGCGCAGTATTTT. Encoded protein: CASSPDLAGGGQAQYF.

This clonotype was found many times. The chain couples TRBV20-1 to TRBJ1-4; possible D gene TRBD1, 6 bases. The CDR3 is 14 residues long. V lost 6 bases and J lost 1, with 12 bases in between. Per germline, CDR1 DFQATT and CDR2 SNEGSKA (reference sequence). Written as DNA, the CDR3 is TGCAGTGCCAGGGGAAGGGGAACTAATGAAAAACTGTTTTTT. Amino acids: CSARGRGTNEKLFF.

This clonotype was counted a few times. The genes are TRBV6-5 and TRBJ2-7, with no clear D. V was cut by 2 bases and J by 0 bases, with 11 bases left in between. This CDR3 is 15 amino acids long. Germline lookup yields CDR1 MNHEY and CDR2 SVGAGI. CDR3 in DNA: TGTGCCAGCAGTTACAACAGCCTTAGCTCCTACGAGCAGTACTTC. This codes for CASSYNSLSSYEQYF.

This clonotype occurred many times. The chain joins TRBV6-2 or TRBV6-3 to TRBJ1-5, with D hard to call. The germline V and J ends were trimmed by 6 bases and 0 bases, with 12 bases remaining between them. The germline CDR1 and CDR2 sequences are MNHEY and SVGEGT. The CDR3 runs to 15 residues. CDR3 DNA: TGTGCCAGCAGACGCGTCCCATATAGCAATCAGCCCCAGCATTTT. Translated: CASRRVPYSNQPQHF.

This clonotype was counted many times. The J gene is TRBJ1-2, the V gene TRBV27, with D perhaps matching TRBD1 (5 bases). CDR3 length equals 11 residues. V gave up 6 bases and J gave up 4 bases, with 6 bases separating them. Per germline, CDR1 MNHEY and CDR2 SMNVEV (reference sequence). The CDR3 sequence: CASRTAYGYTF. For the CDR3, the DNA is TGTGCCAGCAGGACAGCCTATGGCTACACCTTC.

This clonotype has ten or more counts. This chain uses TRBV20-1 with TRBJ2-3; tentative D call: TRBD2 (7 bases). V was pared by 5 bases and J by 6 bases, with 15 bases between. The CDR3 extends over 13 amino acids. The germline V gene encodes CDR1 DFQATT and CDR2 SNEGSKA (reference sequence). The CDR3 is CSAEKSGGDTQYF. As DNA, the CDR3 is TGCAGTGCTGAAAAGTCGGGGGGCGATACGCAGTATTTT.

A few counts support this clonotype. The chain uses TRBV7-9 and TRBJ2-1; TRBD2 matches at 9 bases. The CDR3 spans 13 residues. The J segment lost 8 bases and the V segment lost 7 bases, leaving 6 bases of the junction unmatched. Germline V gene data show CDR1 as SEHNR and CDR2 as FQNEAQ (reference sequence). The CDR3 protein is CASTWRGGDEQFF. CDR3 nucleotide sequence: TGTGCCAGCACGTGGCGGGGGGGCGATGAGCAGTTCTTC.

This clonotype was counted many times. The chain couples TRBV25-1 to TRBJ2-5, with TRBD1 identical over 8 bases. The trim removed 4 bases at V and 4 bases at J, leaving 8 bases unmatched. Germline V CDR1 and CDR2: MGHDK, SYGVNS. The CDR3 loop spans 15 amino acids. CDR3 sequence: CASSGGQGWRETQYF. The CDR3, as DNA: TGTGCCAGCAGTGGCGGACAGGGATGGAGAGAGACCCAGTACTTC.

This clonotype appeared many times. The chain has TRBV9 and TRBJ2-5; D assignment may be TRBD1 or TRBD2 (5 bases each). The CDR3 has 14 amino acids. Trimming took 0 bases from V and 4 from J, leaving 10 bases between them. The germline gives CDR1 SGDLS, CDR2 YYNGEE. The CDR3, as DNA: TGTGCCAGCAGCGTAGAGACAGAGGGAGAGACCCAGTACTTC. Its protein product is CASSVETEGETQYF.

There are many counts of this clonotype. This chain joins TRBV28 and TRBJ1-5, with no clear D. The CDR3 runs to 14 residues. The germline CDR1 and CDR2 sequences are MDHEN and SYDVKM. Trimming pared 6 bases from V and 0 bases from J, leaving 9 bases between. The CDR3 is CASRFQDSNQPQHF. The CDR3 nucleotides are TGTGCCAGCAGATTCCAAGATAGCAATCAGCCCCAGCATTTT. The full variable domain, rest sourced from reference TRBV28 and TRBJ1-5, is DVKVTQSSRYLVKRTGEKVFLECVQDMDHENMFWYRQDPGLGLRLIYFSYDVKMKEKGDIPEGYSVSREKKERFSLILESASTNQTSMYLCASRFQDSNQPQHFGDGTRLSIL.

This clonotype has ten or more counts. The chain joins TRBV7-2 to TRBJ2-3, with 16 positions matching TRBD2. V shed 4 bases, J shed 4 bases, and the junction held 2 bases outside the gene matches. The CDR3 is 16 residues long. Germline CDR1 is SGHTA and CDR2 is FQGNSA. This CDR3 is CASSSGTSGRADTQYF. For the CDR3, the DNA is TGTGCCAGCAGCTCCGGGACTAGCGGGAGGGCAGATACGCAGTATTTT. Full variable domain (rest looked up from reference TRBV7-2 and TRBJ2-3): GAGVSQSPSNKVTEKGKDVELRCDPISGHTALYWYRQSLGQGLEFLIYFQGNSAPDKSGLPSDRFSAERTGGSVSTLTIQRTQQEDSAVYLCASSSGTSGRADTQYFGPGTRLTVL.

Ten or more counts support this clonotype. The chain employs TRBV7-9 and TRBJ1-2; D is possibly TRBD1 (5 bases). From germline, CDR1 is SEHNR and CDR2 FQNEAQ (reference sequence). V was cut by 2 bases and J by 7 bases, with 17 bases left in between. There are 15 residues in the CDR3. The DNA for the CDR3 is TGTGCCAGCAGCTTATCTTTGGGGGATTTCCCTGGCTACACCTTC. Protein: CASSLSLGDFPGYTF. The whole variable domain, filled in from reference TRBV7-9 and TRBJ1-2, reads DTGVSQNPRHKITKRGQNVTFRCDPISEHNRLYWYRQTLGQGPEFLTYFQNEAQLEKSRLLSDRFSAERPKGSFSTLEIQRTEQGDSAMYLCASSLSLGDFPGYTFGSGTRLTVV.

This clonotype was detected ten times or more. The CDR3: CASSLTPTGTGYGYTF. In nucleotides, the CDR3 is TGTGCCAGCAGTTTAACCCCGACCGGGACAGGGTATGGCTACACCTTC. The chain has TRBV27 and TRBJ1-2, with 9 bases fitting TRBD1. V lost 2 bases, J lost 5 bases, and 9 bases stayed unmatched. Germline assignment: CDR1 MNHEY and CDR2 SMNVEV (reference sequence). This CDR3 has 16 amino acids.

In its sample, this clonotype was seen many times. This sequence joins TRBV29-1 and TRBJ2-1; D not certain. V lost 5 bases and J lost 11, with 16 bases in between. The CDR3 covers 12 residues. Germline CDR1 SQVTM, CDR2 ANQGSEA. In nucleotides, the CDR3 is TGCAGCGTTTTTTGGCGGCCCTGGAAGCAGTTCTTC. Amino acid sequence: CSVFWRPWKQFF.

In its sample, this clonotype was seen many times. The CDR3, as DNA: TGTGCCAGCAGACCAAACAGGGCGGGCACTGAAGCTTTCTTT. Translating gives CASRPNRAGTEAFF. The chain recombines TRBV6-1 with TRBJ1-1; D is perhaps TRBD1 (6 bases). V gave up 6 bases and J gave up 4 bases, with 15 bases separating them. Germline-derived CDR1 and CDR2 are MNHNS and SASEGT. The CDR3 spans 14 residues.

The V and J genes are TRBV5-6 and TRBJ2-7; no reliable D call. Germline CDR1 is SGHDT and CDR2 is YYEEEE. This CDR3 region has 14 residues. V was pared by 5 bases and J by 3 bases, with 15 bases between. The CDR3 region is CASSQVRAGYEQYF. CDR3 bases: TGTGCCAGCAGTCAAGTCCGGGCCGGCTACGAGCAGTACTTC.

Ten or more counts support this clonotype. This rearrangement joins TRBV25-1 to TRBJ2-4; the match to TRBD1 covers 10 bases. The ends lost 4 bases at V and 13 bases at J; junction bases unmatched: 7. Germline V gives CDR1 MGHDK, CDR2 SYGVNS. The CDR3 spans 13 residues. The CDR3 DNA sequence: TGTGCCAGCAGTGTGCCCGGGACAGGGGTACAGTACTTC. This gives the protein CASSVPGTGVQYF.

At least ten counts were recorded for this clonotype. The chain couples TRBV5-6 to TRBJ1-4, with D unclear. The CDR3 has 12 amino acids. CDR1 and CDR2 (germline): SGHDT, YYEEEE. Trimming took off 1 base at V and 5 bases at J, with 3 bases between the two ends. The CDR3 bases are TGTGCCAGCAGCTTGAACAATGAAAAACTGTTTTTT. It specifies CASSLNNEKLFF. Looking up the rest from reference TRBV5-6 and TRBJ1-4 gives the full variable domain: DAGVTQSPTHLIKTRGQQVTLRCSPKSGHDTVSWYQQALGQGPQFIFQYYEEEERQRGNFPDRFSGHQFPNYSSELNVNALLLGDSALYLCASSLNNEKLFFGSGTQLSVL.